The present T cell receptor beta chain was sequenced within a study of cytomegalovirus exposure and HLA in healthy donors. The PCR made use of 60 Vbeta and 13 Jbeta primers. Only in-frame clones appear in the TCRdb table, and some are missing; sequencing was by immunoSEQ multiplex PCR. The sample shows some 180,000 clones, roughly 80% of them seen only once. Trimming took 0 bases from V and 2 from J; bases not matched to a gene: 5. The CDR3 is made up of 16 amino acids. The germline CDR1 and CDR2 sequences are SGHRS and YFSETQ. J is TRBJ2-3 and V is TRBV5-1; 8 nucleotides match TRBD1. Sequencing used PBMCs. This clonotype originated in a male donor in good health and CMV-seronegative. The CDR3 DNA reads TGCGCCAGCAGCTTGGAAGGGACAGGAGACACAGATACGCAGTATTTT. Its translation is CASSLEGTGDTDTQYF. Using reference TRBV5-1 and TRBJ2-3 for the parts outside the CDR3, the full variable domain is KAGVTQTPRYLIKTRGQQVTLSCSPISGHRSVSWYQQTPGQGLQFLFEYFSETQRNKGNFPGRFSGRQFSNSRSEMNVSTLELGDSALYLCASSLEGTGDTDTQYFGPGTRLTVL.